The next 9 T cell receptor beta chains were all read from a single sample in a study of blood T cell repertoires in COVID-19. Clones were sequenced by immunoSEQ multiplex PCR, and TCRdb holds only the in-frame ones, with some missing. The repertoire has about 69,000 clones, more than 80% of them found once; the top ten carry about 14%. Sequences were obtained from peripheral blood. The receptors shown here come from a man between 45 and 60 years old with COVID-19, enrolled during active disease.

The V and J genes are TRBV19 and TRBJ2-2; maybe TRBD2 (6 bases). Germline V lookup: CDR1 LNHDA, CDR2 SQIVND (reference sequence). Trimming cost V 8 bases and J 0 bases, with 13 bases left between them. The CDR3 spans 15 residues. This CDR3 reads CASRGSPTNTGELFF. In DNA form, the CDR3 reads TGTGCCAGTCGGGGGTCCCCCACGAACACCGGGGAGCTGTTTTTT.

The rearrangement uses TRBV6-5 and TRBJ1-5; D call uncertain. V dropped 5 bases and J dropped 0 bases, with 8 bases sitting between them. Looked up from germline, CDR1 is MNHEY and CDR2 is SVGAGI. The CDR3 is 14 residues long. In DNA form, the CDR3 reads TGTGCCAGCAGTACGATCTATAGCAATCAGCCCCAGCATTTT. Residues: CASSTIYSNQPQHF.

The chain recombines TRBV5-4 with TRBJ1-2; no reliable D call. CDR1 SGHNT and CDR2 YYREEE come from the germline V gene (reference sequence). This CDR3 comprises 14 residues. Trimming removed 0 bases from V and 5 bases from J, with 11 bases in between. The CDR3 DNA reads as TGTGCCAGCAGCTTGGCTGGGTTCGGGTATGGCTACACCTTC. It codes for CASSLAGFGYGYTF.

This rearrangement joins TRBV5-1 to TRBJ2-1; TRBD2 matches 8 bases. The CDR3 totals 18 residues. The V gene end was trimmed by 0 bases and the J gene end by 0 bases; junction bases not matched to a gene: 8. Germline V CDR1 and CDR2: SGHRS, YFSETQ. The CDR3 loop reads CASSLGGSGGISYNEQFF. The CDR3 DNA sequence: TGCGCCAGCAGCTTGGGAGGGAGCGGGGGTATCTCCTACAATGAGCAGTTCTTC.

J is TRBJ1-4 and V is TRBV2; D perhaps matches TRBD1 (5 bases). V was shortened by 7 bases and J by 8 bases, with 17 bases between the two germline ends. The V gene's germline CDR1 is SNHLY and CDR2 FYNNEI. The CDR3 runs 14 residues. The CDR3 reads CASNMRAGREKLFF. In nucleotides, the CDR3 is TGTGCCAGCAACATGCGGGCGGGACGGGAAAAACTGTTTTTT.

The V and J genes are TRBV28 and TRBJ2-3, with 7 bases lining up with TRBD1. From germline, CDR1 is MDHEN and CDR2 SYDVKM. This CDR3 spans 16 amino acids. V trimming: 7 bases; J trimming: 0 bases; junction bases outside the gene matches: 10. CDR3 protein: CASTRQGGLSTDTQYF. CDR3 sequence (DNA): TGTGCCAGCACCCGCCAAGGGGGCTTAAGCACAGATACGCAGTATTTT.

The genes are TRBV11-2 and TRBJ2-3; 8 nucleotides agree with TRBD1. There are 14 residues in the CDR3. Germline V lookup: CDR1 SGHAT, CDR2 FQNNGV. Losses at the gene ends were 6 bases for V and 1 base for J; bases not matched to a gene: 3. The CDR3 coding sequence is TGTGCCAGCAGTTTGGGACAGGGCACAGATACGCAGTATTTT. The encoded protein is CASSLGQGTDTQYF.

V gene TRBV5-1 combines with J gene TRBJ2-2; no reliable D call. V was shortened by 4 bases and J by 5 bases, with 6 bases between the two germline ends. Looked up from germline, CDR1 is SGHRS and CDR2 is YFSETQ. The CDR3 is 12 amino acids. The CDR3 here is CASSLLTGELFF. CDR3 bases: TGCGCCAGCAGCCTCCTTACCGGGGAGCTGTTTTTT.

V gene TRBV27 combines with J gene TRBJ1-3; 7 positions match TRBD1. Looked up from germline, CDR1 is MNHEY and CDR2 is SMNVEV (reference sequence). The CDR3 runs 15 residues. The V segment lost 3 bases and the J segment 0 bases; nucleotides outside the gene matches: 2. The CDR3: CASSLDRISGNTIYF. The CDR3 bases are TGTGCCAGCAGTTTGGACAGGATCTCTGGAAACACCATATATTTT.